The rows below give T cell receptor beta chains drawn from one sample of a study of blood T cell repertoires in COVID-19. The assay was immunoSEQ multiplex PCR, and TCRdb's table has in-frame clones only and misses some. The table records approximately 390,000 clones, roughly 88% of them present only once. The sequenced sample consisted of PBMCs or T cells enriched from blood (not recorded which). The receptors here all came from a woman between 40 and 55 years old with acute COVID-19. The conserved cysteine and the conserved F or W are not part of the CDR3 here. A D gene is named only where the DNA matches it firmly. Where a row states a size, it is once, few, many or the class of an expanded clone; other rows omit it.

v_gene	j_gene	d_gene	abundance	CDR3aa
TRBV19	TRBJ1-5	TRBD1	.	ASTGTGFQPQH
TRBV5-1	TRBJ2-1	.	.	ASSDLRANEQF
TRBV30	TRBJ1-2	.	.	AWSSQQGRFYGYT
TRBV9	TRBJ2-1	.	few	ASSSQVGLNEQF
TRBV27	TRBJ2-2	.	.	ASSFSGTGELF
TRBV7-9	TRBJ1-2	.	.	ASSPFGGNYGYT
TRBV19	TRBJ1-1	TRBD1	.	ASSTHPRTGEGEAF
TRBV3-1/TRBV3-2	TRBJ2-1	TRBD2	.	ASSQDRWRGGSNEQF
TRBV9	TRBJ2-7	TRBD2	.	ASSPGGDYLYEQY
TRBV19	TRBJ2-5	.	once	ASSIQGPQETQY
TRBV6-5	TRBJ1-2	.	.	ASSPGRATNYGYT
TRBV5-1	TRBJ2-7	TRBD1	.	ASNLRQGASNEQY
TRBV11-2	TRBJ2-1	.	.	ASSSHLNNEQF
TRBV18	TRBJ2-2	TRBD2	.	ASSPSGTKNTGELF
TRBV3-1/TRBV3-2	TRBJ2-1	.	.	ASSRQALLEQF
TRBV6-5	TRBJ2-7	TRBD2	.	ASRLTSGGAYEQY